This TCR beta chain was found in a study of early T cells in non-severe SARS-CoV-2 infection. The study, taken as a whole, reports: VDJdb-based matching was biased toward anti-spike CD8 responses and missed private and CD4 specificities.

TCRdb ran MiXCR on the 5' RACE reads and lists one entry per CDR3 protein. The sample has 68,000 or so distinct CDR3 sequences, about an eighth seen once. As to this clonotype: Its matching antigen is unknown.

V dropped 4 bases and J dropped 4; count of bases not matched to a gene: 1. Germline CDR1 and CDR2: SEHNR and FQNEAQ (reference sequence). This CDR3 spans 13 amino acids. The clonotype was recovered from an adult who was a healthcare worker with PCR-confirmed SARS-CoV-2 infection or an uninfected control (not recorded which). The rearrangement uses TRBV7-9 and TRBJ1-5; 7 nucleotides align to TRBD1. Material: whole blood. CDR3 sequence: CASSYRGNQPQHF. CDR3 DNA: TGTGCCAGCAGCTACAGGGGAAATCAGCCCCAGCATTTT.